A selection of T cell receptor beta chains follows, all from one sample in a study of T cell responses to AZD1222 COVID-19 vaccine. Sequencing used immunoSEQ multiplex PCR; TCRdb keeps in-frame clones, though not all of them. The table shows 150,000 to 200,000 clones, with roughly nine tenths occurring only once. Sequenced material: peripheral blood, taken 28 days after the second AZD1222 dose. All receptors derive from an adult who received the AZD1222 COVID-19 vaccine. Both conserved end residues are part of each CDR3. Each record gives: V gene, clone size, D gene, J gene, CDR3 DNA, CDR3 protein. The D gene is left open where the match is weak. Not all rows give a size; the values are once, few, many and, for expanded clones, a class.

>TRBV6-5|NA|TRBD1|TRBJ1-2
TGTGCCAGCAGACGGGGACAGGGAAGCGGCTACACCTTC
CASRRGQGSGYTF
>TRBV4-2|NA|TRBD2|TRBJ2-2
TGTGCCAGCAGTGGACTAGCGGGAACCGGGGAGCTGTTTTTT
CASSGLAGTGELFF
>TRBV6-5|NA|NA|TRBJ2-5
TGTGCCAGCAGTTATTCGGGAGACATTCGGGAGACCCAGTACTTC
CASSYSGDIRETQYF
>TRBV28|NA|NA|TRBJ2-3
TGTGCCAGCACCCTAAGTGAGGGAAGCACAGATACGCAGTATTTT
CASTLSEGSTDTQYF
>TRBV20-1|NA|TRBD1|TRBJ1-5
TGCAGTGCTAGTGGGGAGACAGGGGTTGAACAGCCCCAGCATTTT
CSASGETGVEQPQHF
>TRBV6-4|NA|NA|TRBJ2-1
TGTGCCAGCAGTGATACAGACGATTACAATGAGCAGTTCTTC
CASSDTDDYNEQFF
>TRBV20-1|NA|NA|TRBJ1-2
TGCAGTGCTACCGGGGGGGGAGGCTACACCTTC
CSATGGGGYTF
>TRBV11-3|NA|NA|TRBJ2-1
TGTGCCAGCAGCTTAGATCCGACTGGCGGGATAGATGAGCAGTTCTTC
CASSLDPTGGIDEQFF
>TRBV24-1|NA|NA|TRBJ2-3
TGTGCCACCAGTGATCCTACAGATACGCAGTATTTT
CATSDPTDTQYF
>TRBV18|NA|NA|TRBJ1-1
TGTGCCAGCTCACCCCTGCTAGGGGACCTAGGGTTGGAAGCTTTCTTT
CASSPLLGDLGLEAFF
>TRBV4-3|NA|TRBD1|TRBJ1-6
TGCGCCAGCAGCTATACTATTTGGACAGGGGGCGCAGACAATTCACCCCTCCACTTT
CASSYTIWTGGADNSPLHF
>TRBV6-2/TRBV6-3|few|TRBD2|TRBJ2-7
TGTGCCAGCAGTTACTCGCCTAGCGGGACCTACGAGCAGTACTTC
CASSYSPSGTYEQYF
>TRBV28|NA|NA|TRBJ1-4
TGTGCCAGCAGTTTAGGATCGGGTGCAACTAATGAAAAACTGTTTTTT
CASSLGSGATNEKLFF
>TRBV7-2|NA|TRBD1|TRBJ2-7
TGTGCCAGCAGCTTAGGGACAGGGAGCTCCTACGAGCAGTACTTC
CASSLGTGSSYEQYF
>TRBV5-5|NA|TRBD2|TRBJ2-1
TGTGCCAGCAGCTTGGGGACTAGCGGGGCCTACAATGAGCAGTTCTTC
CASSLGTSGAYNEQFF
>TRBV9|NA|NA|TRBJ1-2
TGTGCCAGCAGCGTAGGAGAAGGGTACTATGGCTACACCTTC
CASSVGEGYYGYTF
>TRBV11-2|NA|NA|TRBJ2-2
TGTGCCAGCAGCCATCTGAACACCGGGGAGCTGTTTTTT
CASSHLNTGELFF
>TRBV4-1|NA|NA|TRBJ1-2
TGCGCCAGCAGCCAAGTGGGCCTCCCCCCAGACTATGGCTACACCTTC
CASSQVGLPPDYGYTF
>TRBV5-6|NA|NA|TRBJ1-1
TGTGCCAGCAGCGTGGGGGGGACGAACACTGAAGCTTTCTTT
CASSVGGTNTEAFF
>TRBV9|NA|NA|TRBJ1-2
TGTGCCAGCAGCGTAGGGGCAGGCGACACCTATGGCTACACCTTC
CASSVGAGDTYGYTF
>TRBV18|NA|TRBD1|TRBJ1-1
TGTGCCAGCTCACCCCTACAGGGGAGCACTGAAGCTTTCTTT
CASSPLQGSTEAFF
>TRBV27|NA|NA|TRBJ1-2
TGTGCCAGCAGTTTTGCCAAAGCCTATGGCTACACCTTC
CASSFAKAYGYTF
>TRBV12-5|NA|NA|TRBJ2-5
TGTGCTAGTGGTCCGCCGGGGGAGACCCAGTACTTC
CASGPPGETQYF
>TRBV6-1|NA|NA|TRBJ1-3
TGTGCCAGCAGTGGGATCGGGACGGCCTCTGGAAACACCATATATTTT
CASSGIGTASGNTIYF
>TRBV5-1|NA|NA|TRBJ2-5
TGCGCCAGCAGCTCCCAAGAGACCCAGTACTTC
CASSSQETQYF
>TRBV6-6|NA|NA|TRBJ1-5
TGTGCCAGCAGTTTTTCGGACAGTGGACAGCCCCAGCATTTT
CASSFSDSGQPQHF
>TRBV19|NA|NA|TRBJ1-1
TGTGCCAGTAGTCCCGCCCGAATGACTGAAGCTTTCTTT
CASSPARMTEAFF
>TRBV10-3|NA|TRBD1|TRBJ1-1
TGTGCCATCAGGGGGACAGGGCAGAACACTGAAGCTTTCTTT
CAIRGTGQNTEAFF
>TRBV6-5|NA|TRBD1|TRBJ2-2
TGTGCCAGCCTACGGGGACAGGGGGTCGCCGGGGAGCTGTTTTTT
CASLRGQGVAGELFF
>TRBV14|NA|NA|TRBJ1-1
TGTGCCAGCAGCCCCACCGGGGTTCCCTCTGAAGCTTTCTTT
CASSPTGVPSEAFF
>TRBV3-1/TRBV3-2|once|NA|TRBJ2-7
TGTGCCAGCGGGTTCCTCTACGAGCAGTACTTC
CASGFLYEQYF
>TRBV2|NA|NA|TRBJ2-3
TGTGCCAGCAGTCCCGGGATCCCTAGCACAGATACGCAGTATTTT
CASSPGIPSTDTQYF
>TRBV18|NA|TRBD2|TRBJ2-6
TGTGCCAGCTCACCAGGGCTAGCGGGAGGTGGGGCCAACGTCCTGACTTTC
CASSPGLAGGGANVLTF
>TRBV28|NA|NA|TRBJ1-5
TGTGCCAGCAGTTTCTACGGGCCCGGTGGTAATCAGCCCCAGCATTTT
CASSFYGPGGNQPQHF
>TRBV10-3|NA|TRBD1|TRBJ2-2
TGTGCCATCAGTGCCGGGACAGGGAGCACCGGGGAGCTGTTTTTT
CAISAGTGSTGELFF
>TRBV7-2|NA|TRBD2|TRBJ2-5
TGTGCCAGCAGCTTAGGGGGGAGGGGTTACCAAGAGACCCAGTACTTC
CASSLGGRGYQETQYF